Listed below are T cell receptor beta chains from one sample, sequenced in a study of CD8 T cells in ankylosing spondylitis. TCRdb reprocessed the 5' RACE reads via MiXCR and lists one record per CDR3 protein. The table shows some 140,000 distinct CDR3 sequences, with 8% to 9% occurring only once. The sequencing input was synovial fluid, either unsorted or a sorted T cell fraction (not recorded which). These receptors all stem from a male donor with ankylosing spondylitis. The CDR3 runs from the conserved cysteine through the conserved F or W. A D gene is named only where the DNA matches it firmly. The size of a clone is reported for some rows only, either as once, few or many, or as a class for expanded clones.

V: TRBV11-2
D: TRBD2
J: TRBJ2-5
size: .
CDR3: CASSFPRASGRAFQETQYF
DNA: TGTGCCAGCAGCTTCCCGCGGGCTAGCGGGAGGGCCTTCCAAGAGACCCAGTACTTC

V: TRBV6-5
D: .
J: TRBJ2-7
size: .
CDR3: CASSYSGDIYEQYF
DNA: TGTGCCAGCAGTTACTCAGGCGACATCTACGAGCAGTACTTC

V: TRBV7-8
D: .
J: TRBJ1-4
size: many
CDR3: CASRSLPPQDNEKLFF
DNA: TGTGCCAGCAGGTCACTCCCCCCACAGGATAATGAAAAACTGTTTTTT

V: TRBV6-5
D: .
J: TRBJ2-7
size: .
CDR3: CASSYARSSSYEQYF
DNA: TGTGCCAGCAGTTACGCGAGGTCATCCTCCTACGAGCAGTACTTC

V: TRBV12-3/TRBV12-4
D: TRBD1
J: TRBJ2-7
size: many
CDR3: CASRKTGASYEQYF
DNA: TGTGCCAGCAGAAAGACAGGGGCAAGTTACGAGCAGTACTTC

V: TRBV20-1
D: .
J: TRBJ2-7
size: few
CDR3: CSANPGTHYEQYF
DNA: TGCAGTGCTAACCCCGGGACCCACTACGAGCAGTACTTC

V: TRBV6-5
D: .
J: TRBJ2-5
size: few
CDR3: CASSYGQYQETQYF
DNA: TGTGCCAGCAGTTACGGACAGTACCAAGAGACCCAGTACTTC

V: TRBV5-1
D: .
J: TRBJ2-5
size: .
CDR3: CASSLGRYGQVTQYF
DNA: TGCGCCAGCAGCTTGGGTCGCTACGGGCAAGTGACCCAGTACTTC

V: TRBV7-2
D: TRBD1
J: TRBJ1-2
size: few
CDR3: CASSQGAGYGYTF
DNA: TGTGCCAGCAGCCAGGGGGCAGGGTATGGCTACACCTTC

V: TRBV6-2/TRBV6-3
D: .
J: TRBJ1-1
size: few
CDR3: CASSYQVNTEAFF
DNA: TGTGCCAGCAGTTACCAGGTGAACACTGAAGCTTTCTTT

V: TRBV6-1
D: TRBD1
J: TRBJ1-2
size: few
CDR3: CASSQDRIAGGYTF
DNA: TGTGCCAGCAGTCAGGACAGGATCGCCGGCGGCTACACCTTC

V: TRBV10-3
D: TRBD1
J: TRBJ2-7
size: many
CDR3: CAISELQGGQQYF
DNA: TGTGCCATCAGTGAGTTACAGGGGGGCCAGCAGTACTTC

V: TRBV10-3
D: TRBD1
J: TRBJ1-1
size: .
CDR3: CAISESGGTGDPEAFF
DNA: TGTGCCATCAGTGAGTCGGGCGGGACAGGGGACCCTGAAGCTTTCTTT

V: TRBV20-1
D: .
J: TRBJ2-1
size: many
CDR3: CSAAGDQAYNEQFF
DNA: TGCAGTGCTGCCGGGGACCAAGCCTACAATGAGCAGTTCTTC

V: TRBV12-3/TRBV12-4
D: .
J: TRBJ2-2
size: many
CDR3: CASTRPNTGELFF
DNA: TGTGCCAGCACCCGACCAAACACCGGGGAGCTGTTTTTT

V: TRBV19
D: .
J: TRBJ1-6
size: many
CDR3: CASGGPYNSPLHF
DNA: TGTGCCAGTGGGGGACCCTATAATTCACCCCTCCACTTT

V: TRBV3-1
D: TRBD2
J: TRBJ2-5
size: .
CDR3: CASSPGLRETQYF
DNA: TGTGCCAGCAGCCCGGGACTAAGGGAGACCCAGTACTTC

V: TRBV12-3/TRBV12-4
D: TRBD2
J: TRBJ2-7
size: many
CDR3: CASSLALGRAEQYF
DNA: TGTGCCAGCAGTTTAGCGCTGGGGAGGGCCGAGCAGTACTTC

V: TRBV5-6
D: TRBD1
J: TRBJ1-6
size: few
CDR3: CASSVRGPYSPLHF
DNA: TGTGCCAGCAGCGTCAGGGGGCCATATTCACCCCTCCACTTT

V: TRBV20-1
D: TRBD2
J: TRBJ2-7
size: .
CDR3: CSTPRRESYSQYF
DNA: TGCAGTACCCCCAGGCGGGAGTCGTACTCGCAGTACTTC

V: TRBV20-1
D: .
J: TRBJ2-7
size: many
CDR3: CSAWIASSYEQYF
DNA: TGCAGTGCTTGGATCGCCAGCTCCTACGAGCAGTACTTC

V: TRBV6-1
D: TRBD2
J: TRBJ2-2
size: many
CDR3: CASRLGLSGELFF
DNA: TGTGCCAGCAGGCTGGGACTATCCGGGGAGCTGTTTTTT

V: TRBV20-1
D: .
J: TRBJ2-5
size: many
CDR3: CSARDGRRNEQETQYF
DNA: TGCAGTGCTAGAGATGGTCGGCGGAACGAGCAAGAGACCCAGTACTTC

V: TRBV7-9
D: .
J: TRBJ2-2
size: many
CDR3: CASSGQKNLTNTGELFF
DNA: TGTGCCAGCAGCGGGCAGAAGAACCTTACAAACACCGGGGAGCTGTTTTTT

V: TRBV5-1
D: .
J: TRBJ2-5
size: .
CDR3: CASSRDSRGETQYF
DNA: TGCGCCAGCAGCCGTGACTCGCGGGGAGAGACCCAGTACTTC

V: TRBV30
D: TRBD2
J: TRBJ2-1
size: .
CDR3: CAWNVAGGTEQFF
DNA: TGTGCCTGGAACGTAGCGGGGGGTACTGAGCAGTTCTTC

V: TRBV20-1
D: TRBD1
J: TRBJ1-4
size: many
CDR3: CSARGGGDEKLFF
DNA: TGCAGTGCTAGAGGAGGGGGCGATGAAAAACTGTTTTTT

V: TRBV5-1
D: .
J: TRBJ1-6
size: many
CDR3: CASSPGTRASPLHF
DNA: TGCGCCAGCAGCCCGGGCACCCGGGCCTCACCCCTCCACTTT

V: TRBV4-3
D: .
J: TRBJ1-1
size: many
CDR3: CASSPLWGAWTEAFF
DNA: TGCGCCAGCAGCCCTCTCTGGGGGGCTTGGACTGAAGCTTTCTTT

V: TRBV9
D: TRBD1
J: TRBJ2-3
size: many
CDR3: CASSVWTGDTDTQYF
DNA: TGTGCCAGCAGCGTCTGGACAGGGGACACAGATACGCAGTATTTT

V: TRBV15
D: .
J: TRBJ1-4
size: many
CDR3: CATSPRQYNEKLFF
DNA: TGTGCCACCAGCCCTCGACAGTATAATGAAAAACTGTTTTTT

V: TRBV29-1
D: TRBD2
J: TRBJ2-3
size: few
CDR3: CSVVLSGGSTDTQYF
DNA: TGCAGCGTTGTTCTCAGCGGGGGGAGCACAGATACGCAGTATTTT

V: TRBV2
D: .
J: TRBJ1-5
size: many
CDR3: CASTAQGYQPQHF
DNA: TGTGCCAGCACTGCACAGGGATACCAGCCCCAGCATTTT

V: TRBV15
D: TRBD2
J: TRBJ2-3
size: many
CDR3: CATSRPREGDTQYF
DNA: TGTGCCACCAGCAGGCCAAGGGAGGGAGATACGCAGTATTTT

V: TRBV3-1
D: TRBD1
J: TRBJ2-1
size: many
CDR3: CASSGQGEQFF
DNA: TGTGCCAGCAGCGGACAGGGGGAGCAGTTCTTC

V: TRBV29-1
D: TRBD1
J: TRBJ2-7
size: many
CDR3: CSARTGGYEQYF
DNA: TGCAGCGCCCGGACAGGGGGTTACGAGCAGTACTTC

V: TRBV5-1
D: .
J: TRBJ1-2
size: many
CDR3: CASSYDTYGYTF
DNA: TGCGCCAGCAGTTATGATACCTATGGCTACACCTTC

V: TRBV2
D: TRBD2
J: TRBJ2-2
size: few
CDR3: CASTREGGAGELFF
DNA: TGTGCCAGCACCCGGGAGGGTGGAGCCGGGGAGCTGTTTTTT

V: TRBV5-1
D: TRBD1
J: TRBJ2-1
size: few
CDR3: CASSLNGQGYNEQFF
DNA: TGCGCCAGCAGCTTGAACGGACAGGGTTACAATGAGCAGTTCTTC

V: TRBV11-3
D: .
J: TRBJ2-1
size: few
CDR3: CASSLGWGDHEQFF
DNA: TGTGCCAGCAGCTTAGGGTGGGGGGATCATGAGCAGTTCTTC

V: TRBV20-1
D: TRBD1
J: TRBJ2-7
size: many
CDR3: CSAPGQGRNEQYF
DNA: TGCAGTGCCCCGGGACAGGGTAGGAACGAGCAGTACTTC

V: TRBV7-9
D: .
J: TRBJ2-1
size: .
CDR3: CASSLGTYNEQFF
DNA: TGTGCCAGCAGCTTAGGCACGTACAATGAGCAGTTCTTC

V: TRBV12-3/TRBV12-4
D: .
J: TRBJ1-4
size: .
CDR3: CANSPPATTEKLFF
DNA: TGTGCCAACAGCCCCCCCGCAACTACTGAAAAACTGTTTTTT

V: TRBV7-2
D: .
J: TRBJ2-3
size: medium-sized
CDR3: CASSFGTDTQYF
DNA: TGTGCCAGCAGCTTTGGGACAGATACGCAGTATTTT

V: TRBV19
D: TRBD2
J: TRBJ2-1
size: .
CDR3: CASSVTSGTLANEQFF
DNA: TGTGCCAGTAGTGTGACTAGCGGAACCCTTGCGAATGAGCAGTTCTTC

V: TRBV4-2
D: TRBD1
J: TRBJ1-1
size: few
CDR3: CASSQALGQTLNTEAFF
DNA: TGTGCCAGCAGCCAAGCCCTGGGACAGACTTTGAACACTGAAGCTTTCTTT

V: TRBV10-1
D: TRBD1
J: TRBJ2-7
size: few
CDR3: CASSYERDRGLREQYF
DNA: TGCGCCAGCAGCTACGAACGGGACAGGGGCCTACGCGAGCAGTACTTC

V: TRBV20-1
D: .
J: TRBJ2-3
size: medium-sized
CDR3: CSAKRTLITDTQYF
DNA: TGCAGTGCTAAAAGGACCCTCATTACAGATACGCAGTATTTT

V: TRBV6-4
D: TRBD2
J: TRBJ2-3
size: many
CDR3: CASSDSTSGGADTQYF
DNA: TGTGCCAGCAGTGACTCGACTAGCGGGGGGGCAGATACGCAGTATTTT

V: TRBV28
D: .
J: TRBJ1-4
size: many
CDR3: CASSEHTGNEKLFF
DNA: TGTGCCAGCAGTGAACACACCGGGAATGAAAAACTGTTTTTT

V: TRBV2
D: .
J: TRBJ2-3
size: few
CDR3: CASSGSSTDTQYF
DNA: TGTGCCAGCAGCGGGTCTAGCACAGATACGCAGTATTTT